The 11 T cell receptor beta chains listed next were all sequenced from one sample in a study of cytomegalovirus exposure and HLA in healthy donors. The PCR used 60 Vbeta and 13 Jbeta primers. This table comes from immunoSEQ multiplex PCR, and its TCRdb copy is limited to in-frame clones, with some not included. The sample contains 150,000 to 200,000 clones, just under 80% of which appear only once. Sequences were obtained from PBMCs. Every receptor here comes from a woman between 45 and 60 years old in good health and CMV-seronegative.

The chain uses TRBV5-1 and TRBJ1-2; D perhaps matches TRBD1 (6 bases). Germline loops: CDR1 SGHRS, CDR2 YFSETQ. Trimming left V 7 bases short and J 4 bases short, with 14 bases between. The CDR3 length is 13 residues. CDR3 DNA: TGCGCCAGCGGAACCAGGGGATCCTATGGCTACACCTTC. Translated, it gives CASGTRGSYGYTF.

The chain uses TRBV19 and TRBJ2-2; D is undetermined. From germline, CDR1 is LNHDA and CDR2 SQIVND (reference sequence). CDR3 length equals 13 residues. Trimming cost V 6 bases and J 8 bases, with 13 bases left between them. CDR3 loop: CASRTVWAGELFF. CDR3 sequence (DNA): TGTGCCAGTAGAACAGTATGGGCGGGGGAGCTGTTTTTT.

J is TRBJ1-2 and V is TRBV9; D not certain. CDR3 size: 15 residues. Germline V gene data show CDR1 as SGDLS and CDR2 as YYNGEE. V lost 0 bases to trimming and J lost 6 bases, with 15 bases between them. The CDR3 DNA follows: TGTGCCAGCAGCGTAGCTACAGCCTCCCAGCATGGCTACACCTTC. It yields the protein CASSVATASQHGYTF.

The chain employs TRBV27 and TRBJ1-5; no firm D call. Trimming took 0 bases from V and 0 from J, leaving 9 bases between them. This CDR3 region has 16 residues. Germline CDR1 is MNHEY and CDR2 is SMNVEV (reference sequence). The CDR3 region is CASSLSSDNSNQPQHF. The CDR3 DNA reads TGTGCCAGCAGTTTATCAAGTGACAATAGCAATCAGCCCCAGCATTTT.

The chain carries TRBV6-5 and TRBJ1-2, with a tentative D call TRBD1 (5 bases). V was trimmed by 4 bases and J by 4 bases, leaving 10 bases between them. Germline-derived CDR1 and CDR2 are MNHEY and SVGAGI. The CDR3 runs to 13 residues. CDR3 coding DNA: TGTGCCAGCAGTTGGCAGGGTGCCTATGGCTACACCTTC. Translation: CASSWQGAYGYTF.

The chain couples TRBV7-9 to TRBJ1-4; D ambiguous. This CDR3 has 11 residues. Trimming shortened V by 6 bases and J by 10 bases, and 9 bases separated the two germline ends. The V gene's germline CDR1 is SEHNR and CDR2 FQNEAQ (reference sequence). The CDR3 protein is CASRGGGKLFF. CDR3 nucleotide sequence: TGTGCCAGCAGGGGAGGAGGAAAACTGTTTTTT.

This clone was observed once. This chain uses TRBV6-5 with TRBJ1-2, with TRBD1 matching over 7 bases. The V segment lost 0 bases and the J segment 7 bases; nucleotides outside the gene matches: 5. The germline V gene encodes CDR1 MNHEY and CDR2 SVGAGI. The CDR3 spans 14 residues. CDR3 sequence (DNA): TGTGCCAGCAGTTACTCTGGGACAGTGGGTGGCTACACCTTC. As protein: CASSYSGTVGGYTF.

This rearrangement joins TRBV9 to TRBJ2-2; D unclear. Germline V lookup: CDR1 SGDLS, CDR2 YYNGEE. V gave up 4 bases and J gave up 0 bases, with 10 bases separating them. CDR3 length equals 15 residues. The CDR3 protein is CASSPQATNTGELFF. In nucleotides, the CDR3 is TGTGCCAGCAGCCCCCAGGCTACGAACACCGGGGAGCTGTTTTTT.

The J gene is TRBJ2-7, the V gene TRBV7-9, with 9 positions matching TRBD1. The CDR3 totals 13 residues. The V gene's germline CDR1 is SEHNR and CDR2 FQNEAQ (reference sequence). J lost 7 bases, V lost 4 bases, and 5 bases had no gene match. CDR3 amino acids: CASSWDREGEQYF. In DNA, the CDR3 is TGTGCCAGCAGCTGGGACAGGGAGGGGGAGCAGTACTTC.

The chain links TRBV4-3 to TRBJ2-7, with TRBD1 matching over 7 bases. V shed 4 bases and J 2 bases; nucleotides not matched to a gene: 8. The CDR3 extends over 15 amino acids. Germline CDR1 and CDR2: LGHNA and YSLEER. The CDR3 DNA sequence: TGCGCCAGCAGCCCCGGGACAGACTACGCCTACGAGCAGTACTTC. It specifies CASSPGTDYAYEQYF.

In this sample, this clone turned up a few times. The J gene is TRBJ2-7, the V gene TRBV13, with unresolved D. The V end was cut by 1 base, the J end by 2 bases, with 15 bases between. The CDR3 consists of 16 residues. Germline values: CDR1 PRHDT, CDR2 FYEKMQ (reference sequence). Here the CDR3 DNA reads TGTGCCAGCAGCTTAGAAGGCCAGGTAAACGCCTACGAGCAGTACTTC. Its translation: CASSLEGQVNAYEQYF.